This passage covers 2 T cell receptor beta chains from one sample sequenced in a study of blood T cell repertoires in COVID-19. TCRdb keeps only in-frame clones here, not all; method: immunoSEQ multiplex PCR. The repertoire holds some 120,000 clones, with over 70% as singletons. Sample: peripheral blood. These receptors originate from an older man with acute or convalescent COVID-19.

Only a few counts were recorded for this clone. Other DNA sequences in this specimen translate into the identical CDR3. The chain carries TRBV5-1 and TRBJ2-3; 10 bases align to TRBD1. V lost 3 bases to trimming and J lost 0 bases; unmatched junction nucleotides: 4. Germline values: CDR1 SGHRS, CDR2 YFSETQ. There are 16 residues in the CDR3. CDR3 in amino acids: CASSSLDRGSTDTQYF. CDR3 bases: TGCGCCAGCAGCTCCTTGGACAGGGGGAGCACAGATACGCAGTATTTT.

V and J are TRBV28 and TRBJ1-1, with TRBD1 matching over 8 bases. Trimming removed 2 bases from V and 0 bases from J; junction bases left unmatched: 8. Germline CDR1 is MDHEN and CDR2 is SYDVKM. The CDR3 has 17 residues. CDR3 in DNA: TGTGCCAGCAGTTTACTTCCTGACAGGGGCATGAACACTGAAGCTTTCTTT. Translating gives CASSLLPDRGMNTEAFF.